This T cell receptor beta chain was found in a study of control samples from healthy donors and cancer patients. Profiled with immunoSEQ multiplex PCR; TCRdb holds only in-frame clones, not every one. In the table there are 95,000 to 130,000 clones, approximately 90% of which are singletons. CDR1 MDHEN and CDR2 SYDVKM come from the germline V gene. CDR3 length: 12 amino acids. V lost 7 bases and J lost 0, with 4 bases in between. The chain has TRBV28 and TRBJ1-5; D is ambiguous. The sequenced material came from PBMCs. The receptor was isolated from a woman aged 50 to 60 with colorectal cancer. The CDR3: CASKVSNQPQHF. CDR3 sequence (DNA): TGTGCCAGCAAGGTTAGCAATCAGCCCCAGCATTTT.